The 13 T cell receptor beta chains below come from one sample, sequenced in a study of monozygotic twins with inflammatory bowel disease. Reprocessing the 5' RACE reads, TCRdb reports a single entry for every CDR3 protein and omits DNA. Listed are more than 300,000 distinct CDR3 sequences; more than 4.5% falls within the top ten. What was sequenced was blood. These receptors came from a human donor with ulcerative colitis or Crohn's disease, or a healthy co-twin of an affected twin (not recorded which).

The chain carries TRBV6-5 and TRBJ2-3. CDR1 and CDR2 (germline): MNHEY, SVGAGI. The length of the CDR3 is 14 residues. CDR3 loop: CASSYKSPTDTQYF.

The CDR3 loop is CASSRAGGSTDTQYF. The V gene is TRBV7-3, the J gene TRBJ2-3; TCRdb returns TRBD2, unconfirmable since there is no DNA. CDR1 is SGHTA and CDR2 is FQGTGA in the germline V gene. The CDR3 has 15 amino acids.

The rearrangement links TRBV10-2 to TRBJ2-3; TCRdb reports TRBD2, a call that lacks DNA to check it against. This CDR3 has 14 residues. Looked up from germline, CDR1 is WSHSY and CDR2 is SAAADI. CDR3 sequence: CASSGTSGKDTQYF.

V gene TRBV12-3 or TRBV12-4 combines with J gene TRBJ2-7. The CDR3 extends over 13 amino acids. The CDR3 sequence: CASSLAQSHEQYF.

This chain connects TRBV7-2 to TRBJ1-3. Looked up from germline, CDR1 is SGHTA and CDR2 is FQGNSA. There are 17 residues in the CDR3. CDR3 loop: CASSRIGTDASGNTIYF.

V gene TRBV18 combines with J gene TRBJ2-1; absent DNA, TCRdb's TRBD1 call cannot be checked. Germline-derived CDR1 and CDR2 are KGHSH and LQKENI. The CDR3 consists of 13 residues. The chain's CDR3 is CASSPWDPNEQFF. Combining the CDR3 with reference TRBV18 and TRBJ2-1 gives the whole variable domain NAGVMQNPRHLVRRRGQEARLRCSPMKGHSHVYWYRQLPEEGLKFMVYLQKENIIDESGMPKERFSAEFPKEGPSILRIQQVVRGDSAAYFCASSPWDPNEQFFGPGTRLTVL.

This chain joins TRBV5-1 and TRBJ2-1; TCRdb returns TRBD2, unconfirmable since there is no DNA. Germline V gene sequence: CDR1 SGHRS, CDR2 YFSETQ. The CDR3 sequence is 16 residues long. The CDR3: CASSFFSGDYYNEQFF.

V usage is TRBV6-5 and J usage is TRBJ2-1; TCRdb's D call, TRBD1, is unchecked because there is no DNA. The CDR3 is 17 amino acids. Germline V gives CDR1 MNHEY, CDR2 SVGAGI. Here the CDR3 reads CASSSHPGADSYNEQFF.

The chain joins TRBV27 to TRBJ1-5; the D call from TCRdb, TRBD1, cannot be confirmed without DNA. Per germline, CDR1 MNHEY and CDR2 SMNVEV (reference sequence). The CDR3 sequence is 16 residues long. The CDR3 loop reads CASSLNTGGRNQPQHF.

The chain combines TRBV12-3 or TRBV12-4 with TRBJ2-2. The CDR3 contains 15 residues. The CDR3 loop is CASILRSAGTGELFF.

CDR3 amino acids: CASSFRGGHGYTF. The V call is TRBV12-3 or TRBV12-4, the J call TRBJ1-2; TCRdb designates TRBD1, a call that cannot be tested without DNA. CDR3 length: 13 residues.

The V call is TRBV20-1, the J call TRBJ2-4; TCRdb names TRBD1, which stays unverified in the absence of DNA. Germline CDR1 reads DFQATT; CDR2 reads SNEGSKA (reference sequence). This CDR3 has 15 amino acids. The CDR3 sequence is CSASPTGLTKNIQYF.

This CDR3 reads CASSHPSYTHSGANVLTF. The rearrangement joins TRBV4-3 to TRBJ2-6. This CDR3 comprises 18 residues. The germline V gene encodes CDR1 LGHNA and CDR2 YSLEER.